A single sample is the source of the 18 T cell receptor beta chains below, sequenced in a study of cytomegalovirus exposure and HLA in healthy donors. Sequencing was performed with immunoSEQ multiplex PCR; in TCRdb, only in-frame clones are kept and a portion is missing. The table lists around 300,000 clones, 70% to 90% of them singletons. The specimen was PBMCs. These receptors were obtained from a man aged 30 to 45 in good health and CMV-seronegative.

The rearrangement links TRBV7-6 to TRBJ1-4, with a possible D match to TRBD1 (6 bases). Germline lookup yields CDR1 SGHVS and CDR2 FNYEAQ. V was cut by 0 bases and J by 7 bases, with 12 bases left in between. The CDR3 has 15 amino acids. CDR3 nucleotides: TGTGCCAGCAGCTTAGCGGCGGGGGGCGGTGAAAAACTGTTTTTT. This encodes CASSLAAGGGEKLFF. Using reference TRBV7-6 and TRBJ1-4 for the parts outside the CDR3, the full variable domain is GAGVSQSPRYKVTKRGQDVALRCDPISGHVSLYWYRQALGQGPEFLTYFNYEAQQDKSGLPNDRFSAERPEGSISTLTIQRTEQRDSAMYRCASSLAAGGGEKLFFGSGTQLSVL.

The chain combines TRBV2 with TRBJ1-6; D is possibly TRBD1 (5 bases). The CDR3 is 15 amino acids. CDR1 is SNHLY and CDR2 is FYNNEI in the germline V gene. The V and J ends lost 2 bases and 10 bases respectively, with 15 bases between them. CDR3 nucleotide sequence: TGTGCCAGCAGTGAAAATCGGGCTCGGGGGTCACCCCTCCACTTT. Protein: CASSENRARGSPLHF.

The V gene is TRBV4-1, the J gene TRBJ2-3, with 8 bases fitting TRBD2. Germline values: CDR1 MGHRA, CDR2 YSYEKL. V lost 0 bases and J lost 11; bases outside the gene matches: 4. There are 13 residues in the CDR3. DNA of the CDR3: TGCGCCAGCAGCCAAGATCCGGCGGGGGGGCAGTATTTT. This encodes CASSQDPAGGQYF.

The V call is TRBV5-6, the J call TRBJ1-5; possible D gene TRBD1, 5 bases. Between the trimmed V and J ends, which lost 3 bases and 7 bases, there was a span of 11 bases. The CDR3 spans 13 residues. Germline-derived CDR1 and CDR2 are SGHDT and YYEEEE. CDR3 region: CASSWARGQPQHF. The CDR3 DNA reads TGTGCCAGCAGCTGGGCCCGGGGGCAGCCCCAGCATTTT.

The chain recombines TRBV6-1 with TRBJ2-3, with 8 positions matching TRBD2. This CDR3 contains 17 residues. V trimming: 2 bases; J trimming: 0 bases; junction bases outside the gene matches: 7. Germline CDR1 and CDR2: MNHNS and SASEGT. Here the CDR3 DNA reads TGTGCCAGCAGTGAATGGGTTAGCGGGGACAGCACAGATACGCAGTATTTT. It specifies CASSEWVSGDSTDTQYF.

The chain links TRBV6-5 to TRBJ1-5; D gene ambiguous. Trimming shortened V by 8 bases and J by 7 bases, and 12 bases separated the two germline ends. The CDR3 covers 12 residues. The germline V gene has CDR1 MNHEY and CDR2 SVGAGI. Here the CDR3 reads CASGAEGQPQHF. CDR3 sequence (DNA): TGTGCCAGCGGAGCAGAGGGACAGCCCCAGCATTTT.

V is TRBV18 and J is TRBJ2-3, with D perhaps matching TRBD2 (5 bases). The ends were cut back, 3 bases at V and 6 bases at J, with 13 bases in the middle. Germline V gene lookup returns CDR1 KGHSH and CDR2 LQKENI. The CDR3 consists of 14 residues. CDR3 in amino acids: CASSPPTGVDTQYF. CDR3 DNA: TGTGCCAGCTCACCGCCGACCGGGGTGGATACGCAGTATTTT.

This chain uses TRBV18 with TRBJ1-1, with a tentative D call TRBD1 (5 bases). Trimming stripped 6 bases from V and 8 bases from J, with 16 bases between. CDR3 length: 13 residues. In germline, CDR1 is KGHSH, CDR2 LQKENI. The CDR3 coding sequence is TGTGCCAGCTCCACGACAGTCCAGTCAGAAGCTTTCTTT. Translating it yields CASSTTVQSEAFF.

Concerning this clone: The sample contains more than one DNA sequence encoding this CDR3. This rearrangement joins TRBV7-2 to TRBJ2-7; possible D gene TRBD1, 9 bases. Germline V gene sequence: CDR1 SGHTA, CDR2 FQGNSA. The CDR3 consists of 16 residues. Trimming pared 6 bases from V and 1 base from J, leaving 19 bases between. The CDR3 region has the DNA TGTGCCAGCAGTCGGGGGGGAGGGACAGGGTCCTACGAGCAGTACTTC. This codes for CASSRGGGTGSYEQYF.

This clone showed up just once. V and J are TRBV6-5 and TRBJ2-1; the D gene is possibly TRBD2 (5 bases). This CDR3 comprises 15 residues. With 4 bases removed from V and 0 bases from J, the gap between germline ends came to 10 bases. CDR1 and CDR2 from the germline V gene are MNHEY and SVGAGI. CDR3 in amino acids: CASSSRTVSYNEQFF. The CDR3 DNA is TGTGCCAGCAGTTCCCGGACTGTCTCCTACAATGAGCAGTTCTTC.

This chain links TRBV4-1 with TRBJ2-1, with D tentatively TRBD1 (5 bases). Germline V gene lookup returns CDR1 MGHRA and CDR2 YSYEKL. This CDR3 is 14 amino acids long. Trimming left V 4 bases short and J 5 bases short, with 12 bases between. This CDR3 reads CASSPAGYNNEQFF. The CDR3 DNA sequence: TGCGCCAGCAGCCCCGCAGGGTATAACAATGAGCAGTTCTTC.

CDR3 DNA: TGTGCCAGCAGCCGAGCCTCGTTTCCCTACGAGCAGTACTTC. This gives the protein CASSRASFPYEQYF. This rearrangement joins TRBV27 to TRBJ2-7; D unclear. Germline CDR1 and CDR2: MNHEY and SMNVEV (reference sequence). The CDR3 covers 14 residues. V was trimmed by 6 bases and J by 2 bases, leaving 14 bases between them.

V and J are TRBV9 and TRBJ1-2; TRBD1 is a possible D gene (6 bases). The CDR3 runs 13 residues. The germline V and J ends were trimmed by 2 bases and 2 bases, with 7 bases remaining between them. Germline V lookup: CDR1 SGDLS, CDR2 YYNGEE. The CDR3 here is CASSVGANYGYTF. The CDR3 nucleotides are TGTGCCAGCAGCGTGGGGGCGAACTATGGCTACACCTTC.

This chain links TRBV5-1 with TRBJ2-3, with 8 bases identical to TRBD2. CDR1 and CDR2 (germline): SGHRS, YFSETQ. This CDR3 has 16 amino acids. The trim removed 5 bases at V and 2 bases at J, leaving 10 bases unmatched. The chain's CDR3 is CASRHTAGGVTDTQYF. The CDR3 coding sequence is TGCGCCAGCAGACATACGGCGGGGGGCGTCACAGATACGCAGTATTTT.

The V and J genes are TRBV6-5 and TRBJ2-7; tentative D call: TRBD1 (5 bases). This CDR3 has 14 amino acids. V was trimmed by 4 bases and J by 7 bases, leaving 17 bases between them. Germline loops: CDR1 MNHEY, CDR2 SVGAGI. CDR3 in DNA: TGTGCCAGCAGTTCGACCAGGGCGTCAGGGGAGCAGTACTTC. As protein: CASSSTRASGEQYF.

V gene TRBV10-3 combines with J gene TRBJ2-7; 15 nucleotides line up with TRBD2. Germline CDR1 ENHRY, CDR2 SYGVKD. This CDR3 is 16 amino acids long. V gave up 10 bases and J gave up 6 bases; unmatched junction bases: 13. The CDR3 DNA reads as TGTGCCACGCGGACTAGCGGGGGGGCGTCGGTTGGCGAGCAGTACTTC. Amino acid sequence: CATRTSGGASVGEQYF.

The chain carries TRBV18 and TRBJ2-5; D is possibly TRBD1 (6 bases). Deletions cut 1 base from V and 1 base from J, with 13 bases between. Germline V lookup: CDR1 KGHSH, CDR2 LQKENI. The CDR3 loop spans 16 amino acids. CDR3 DNA: TGTGCCAGCTCACCACAGACAGGAGGCCTCCAAGAGACCCAGTACTTC. Residues: CASSPQTGGLQETQYF.

The V gene is TRBV29-1, the J gene TRBJ1-1; 7 bases are a match to TRBD1. Germline V lookup: CDR1 SQVTM, CDR2 ANQGSEA. V was clipped by 7 bases and J by 3 bases; unmatched bases: 14. This CDR3 comprises 15 residues. CDR3 sequence: CSGTGTPTGDTEAFF. The CDR3 region has the DNA TGCAGCGGAACTGGGACTCCAACAGGGGACACTGAAGCTTTCTTT.